The next 32 T cell receptor beta chains were all read from a single sample in a study of shared clonotypes between healthy human individuals. Only CD45RO-negative cells positively selected for CCR7 counted as naive CD8 cells, so terminally differentiated effector memory CD45RA+ cells were excluded. TCRdb keeps only in-frame clones here, not all; method: immunoSEQ multiplex PCR. This sample yields 1.5 million to 2.5 million clones, of which approximately 94% are seen a single time; 0.9% to 1.5% belongs to the top ten. Material for sequencing was naive CD8+ T cells sorted from blood. These receptors came from a man in his late teens or twenties in good health.

This chain links TRBV6-5 with TRBJ2-3; D unresolved. V lost 5 bases and J 2 bases, leaving 14 bases between the germline ends. CDR3 size: 15 residues. Germline V gene lookup returns CDR1 MNHEY and CDR2 SVGAGI. CDR3 nucleotides: TGTGCCAGCAGTCCCCGGGTAGCAAACACAGATACGCAGTATTTT. This translates into CASSPRVANTDTQYF.

Of note for this clone: One end of the junction varies from germline; a read error may be responsible. The V and J genes are TRBV10-3 and TRBJ1-1; 7 positions match TRBD1. The CDR3 extends over 11 amino acids. The germline V gene encodes CDR1 ENHRY and CDR2 SYGVKD. The CDR3 sequence is CAISAGQPLAF. CDR3 bases: TGTGCCATCAGTGCGGGACAGCCCCTTGCGTTT.

This chain uses TRBV11-2 with TRBJ1-5; D ambiguous. Trimming removed 1 base at V and 5 bases at J, with 15 bases between. The CDR3 is 16 amino acids. Germline-derived CDR1 and CDR2 are SGHAT and FQNNGV. The CDR3 protein is CASSLGKPGPYQPQHF. In DNA form, the CDR3 reads TGTGCCAGCAGCTTAGGTAAGCCAGGCCCCTATCAGCCCCAGCATTTT.

Remarks on this clone: Other DNA sequences in the sample encode the same CDR3. V gene TRBV11-2 combines with J gene TRBJ2-7; 7 bases are a match to TRBD1. The germline CDR1 and CDR2 sequences are SGHAT and FQNNGV. The CDR3 sequence is 14 residues long. Germline trimming cut 1 base from V and 4 bases from J; bases unmatched to any gene: 4. CDR3 DNA sequence: TGTGCCAGCAGCTTAGCGGGACAGTTATACGAGCAGTACTTC. Its protein is CASSLAGQLYEQYF. Variable domain in full (rest from reference TRBV11-2 and TRBJ2-7): EAGVAQSPRYKIIEKRQSVAFWCNPISGHATLYWYQQILGQGPKLLIQFQNNGVVDDSQLPKDRFSAERLKGVDSTLKIQPAKLEDSAVYLCASSLAGQLYEQYFGPGTRLTVT.

V is TRBV29-1 and J is TRBJ1-1; D remains ambiguous. CDR3 length: 13 amino acids. Deletions cut 5 bases from V and 1 base from J, with 11 bases between. CDR1 SQVTM and CDR2 ANQGSEA come from the germline V gene. CDR3 coding DNA: TGCAGCGTTAACCCACAGACGAACACTGAAGCTTTCTTT. Amino acid sequence: CSVNPQTNTEAFF. Full variable domain (remainder filled in from reference TRBV29-1 and TRBJ1-1): SAVISQKPSRDICQRGTSLTIQCQVDSQVTMMFWYRQQPGQSLTLIATANQGSEATYESGFVIDKFPISRPNLTFSTLTVSNMSPEDSSIYLCSVNPQTNTEAFFGQGTRLTVV.

J is TRBJ2-7 and V is TRBV27; a weak D match, TRBD2 (6 bases). Trimming left V 3 bases short and J 7 bases short, with 10 bases between. The germline CDR1 and CDR2 sequences are MNHEY and SMNVEV (reference sequence). This CDR3 contains 12 residues. CDR3 amino acids: CASSFDGREQYF. CDR3 DNA sequence: TGTGCCAGCAGTTTCGATGGGAGGGAGCAGTACTTC.

The chain has TRBV29-1 and TRBJ2-5, with D hard to call. Near its end, the DNA agrees better with TRBJ2-7, so the J call may be wrong. The CDR3 is 14 residues long. Germline CDR1 SQVTM, CDR2 ANQGSEA. CDR3 sequence: CSVEDPDDPYEQYF. The CDR3 DNA is TGCAGCGTTGAAGATCCAGACGACCCCTACGAGCAGTACTTC.

The chain combines TRBV7-9 with TRBJ1-1, with D possibly TRBD1 on 5 matching bases. Germline loops: CDR1 SEHNR, CDR2 FQNEAQ (reference sequence). This CDR3 has 15 amino acids. The V end lost 5 bases, the J end lost 5 bases, and 18 bases lay between the germline ends. CDR3 residues: CASSAPGNGGTEAFF. The CDR3 DNA follows: TGTGCCAGCAGCGCGCCAGGGAATGGGGGTACTGAAGCTTTCTTT. The complete variable domain, with remaining parts taken from reference TRBV7-9 and TRBJ1-1, reads DTGVSQNPRHKITKRGQNVTFRCDPISEHNRLYWYRQTLGQGPEFLTYFQNEAQLEKSRLLSDRFSAERPKGSFSTLEIQRTEQGDSAMYLCASSAPGNGGTEAFFGQGTRLTVV.

V usage is TRBV18 and J usage is TRBJ1-1; 10 bases are shared with TRBD1. There are 16 residues in the CDR3. Germline V lookup: CDR1 KGHSH, CDR2 LQKENI. Trimming at V came to 4 bases and at J to 3 bases, leaving 8 bases not matched to a gene. The CDR3 bases are TGTGCCAGCTCACTTTGGGACAGGGGCGGGGACACTGAAGCTTTCTTT. Its translation: CASSLWDRGGDTEAFF.

V usage is TRBV5-4 and J usage is TRBJ2-2; D is possibly TRBD1 (6 bases). This CDR3 is built from 15 residues. Germline loops: CDR1 SGHNT, CDR2 YYREEE (reference sequence). V dropped 1 base and J dropped 5 bases, with 12 bases sitting between them. The CDR3 DNA reads as TGTGCCAGCAGCTTGATGACAGGAGCTACCGGGGAGCTGTTTTTT. Translating it yields CASSLMTGATGELFF.

This chain joins TRBV5-6 and TRBJ2-3; D call uncertain. The CDR3 extends over 16 amino acids. V dropped 1 base and J dropped 6 bases, with 18 bases sitting between them. Germline loops: CDR1 SGHDT, CDR2 YYEEEE. DNA for the CDR3: TGTGCCAGCAGCTTGATGACCTCACGACCCACGGATACGCAGTATTTT. It encodes CASSLMTSRPTDTQYF. Based on the CDR3 plus reference TRBV5-6 and TRBJ2-3, the full variable domain is DAGVTQSPTHLIKTRGQQVTLRCSPKSGHDTVSWYQQALGQGPQFIFQYYEEEERQRGNFPDRFSGHQFPNYSSELNVNALLLGDSALYLCASSLMTSRPTDTQYFGPGTRLTVL.

This rearrangement joins TRBV30 to TRBJ1-1; no definite D call. Deletions cut 4 bases from V and 1 base from J, with 10 bases between. This CDR3 has 13 residues. Germline V CDR1 and CDR2: GTSNPN, SVGIG (reference sequence). CDR3 protein: CAWMTQANTEAFF. For the CDR3, the DNA is TGTGCCTGGATGACTCAGGCGAACACTGAAGCTTTCTTT.

The chain employs TRBV15 and TRBJ1-4; D is possibly TRBD1 (6 bases). Germline loops: CDR1 LNHNV, CDR2 YYDKDF (reference sequence). V was trimmed by 3 bases and J by 5 bases, leaving 13 bases between them. This CDR3 is 15 amino acids long. The CDR3 is CATSSPGQGNEKLFF. The CDR3 DNA reads TGTGCCACCAGCAGCCCGGGACAAGGAAATGAAAAACTGTTTTTT.

V and J are TRBV4-1 and TRBJ2-7; 9 bases are shared with TRBD1. This CDR3 is 15 amino acids long. The junction had 2 bases not matched to a gene; V was cut back by 0 bases and J by 2 bases. Germline lookup yields CDR1 MGHRA and CDR2 YSYEKL. The CDR3 sequence: CASSQEGDRAYEQYF. DNA of the CDR3: TGCGCCAGCAGCCAAGAGGGGGACAGGGCCTACGAGCAGTACTTC.

This chain links TRBV7-9 with TRBJ2-1; D perhaps matches TRBD2 (6 bases). The CDR3 contains 17 residues. CDR1 and CDR2 from the germline V gene are SEHNR and FQNEAQ (reference sequence). V was cut by 4 bases and J by 12 bases, with 28 bases left in between. CDR3: CASSSKPLATGPFGQFF. For the CDR3, the DNA is TGTGCCAGCAGCTCCAAACCCCTAGCGACGGGCCCATTTGGGCAGTTCTTC.

The gene calls are TRBV7-9 and TRBJ1-2; TRBD1 matches at 7 bases. This CDR3 is 13 amino acids long. The V segment lost 5 bases and the J segment 4 bases; nucleotides outside the gene matches: 4. CDR1 is SEHNR and CDR2 is FQNEAQ in the germline V gene (reference sequence). CDR3 sequence (DNA): TGTGCCAGCAGCCAGACAGGGACCTATGGCTACACCTTC. Translating gives CASSQTGTYGYTF.

The chain recombines TRBV9 with TRBJ2-7; D unclear. The CDR3 totals 14 residues. CDR1 is SGDLS, CDR2 YYNGEE, per germline. Trimming took 4 bases from V and 0 from J, leaving 11 bases between them. The CDR3 DNA is TGTGCCAGCAGCCGCGGCTCCAGCTCCTACGAGCAGTACTTC. Translated: CASSRGSSSYEQYF. The entire variable domain, with the rest obtained from reference TRBV9 and TRBJ2-7, is as follows: DSGVTQTPKHLITATGQRVTLRCSPRSGDLSVYWYQQSLDQGLQFLIQYYNGEERAKGNILERFSAQQFPDLHSELNLSSLELGDSALYFCASSRGSSSYEQYFGPGTRLTVT.

In regard to this clone: Other DNA sequences in the same sample also yield this CDR3. This chain joins TRBV30 and TRBJ2-1; D may be TRBD2 (5 bases). The CDR3 contains 13 residues. V was trimmed by 2 bases and J by 1 base, leaving 6 bases between them. Germline CDR1 GTSNPN, CDR2 SVGIG (reference sequence). The CDR3 spells CAWSRGSYNEQFF. In nucleotides, the CDR3 is TGTGCCTGGAGTCGGGGTTCCTACAATGAGCAGTTCTTC.

This clone was recorded once. Other DNA sequences within the sample encode an identical CDR3. The CDR3 sequence is CASSWGGSSYEQYF. The CDR3 nucleotides read TGTGCCAGCAGCTGGGGGGGAAGCTCCTACGAGCAGTACTTC. The V call is TRBV5-4, the J call TRBJ2-7; 7 nucleotides line up with TRBD2. This CDR3 is built from 14 residues. V lost 3 bases, J lost 0 bases, and 3 bases stayed unmatched. Germline CDR1 is SGHNT and CDR2 is YYREEE (reference sequence).

This chain links TRBV5-4 with TRBJ2-7, with TRBD1 matching over 9 bases. Trimming cost V 4 bases and J 5 bases; bases outside gene matches: 7. This CDR3 is 14 amino acids long. The germline gives CDR1 SGHNT, CDR2 YYREEE (reference sequence). The CDR3 DNA reads TGTGCCAGCAGCCGACAGGGGGGTCTCCACGAGCAGTACTTC. This gives the protein CASSRQGGLHEQYF.

On this clone: Other DNA sequences from this sample encode an identical CDR3 as well. The chain joins TRBV10-3 to TRBJ2-7; D not certain. Germline V gene sequence: CDR1 ENHRY, CDR2 SYGVKD. The CDR3 is 13 residues long. V was pared by 3 bases and J by 0 bases, with 6 bases between. CDR3 DNA sequence: TGTGCCATCAGTGATTTGAGCTCCTACGAGCAGTACTTC. Its protein is CAISDLSSYEQYF.

This chain links TRBV4-1 with TRBJ1-1; 7 nucleotides match TRBD1. The CDR3 spans 15 residues. Germline CDR1 is MGHRA and CDR2 is YSYEKL. With 4 bases clipped from V and 4 bases from J, the junction kept 9 bases outside the gene matches. Here the CDR3 DNA reads TGCGCCAGCAGCCCCTCGGCAGGGGGGGCCACTGAAGCTTTCTTT. Its translation: CASSPSAGGATEAFF.

V usage is TRBV10-3 and J usage is TRBJ2-7, with 8 bases that match TRBD2. This CDR3 is 15 amino acids long. CDR1 ENHRY and CDR2 SYGVKD come from the germline V gene. V was pared by 6 bases and J by 2 bases, with 9 bases of the junction left unmatched. The CDR3 sequence: CAIRSSGSAPYEQYF. As DNA, the CDR3 is TGTGCCATCAGGTCTAGCGGGTCAGCCCCCTACGAGCAGTACTTC.

The rearrangement links TRBV28 to TRBJ2-7; 7 bases align to TRBD2. V shed 1 base and J 1 base; nucleotides not matched to a gene: 13. Per germline, CDR1 MDHEN and CDR2 SYDVKM. CDR3 length equals 18 residues. The CDR3 nucleotides read TGTGCCAGCAGTTTATCCGGCCCCCGGGGGGTTCAATCCTACGAGCAGTACTTC. Encoded protein: CASSLSGPRGVQSYEQYF.

J is TRBJ2-7 and V is TRBV4-1, with D hard to call. Trimming pared 5 bases from V and 1 base from J, leaving 12 bases between. The V gene's germline CDR1 is MGHRA and CDR2 YSYEKL. CDR3 length equals 14 residues. CDR3 nucleotides: TGCGCCAGCAGCTCTCGTTCTGATTCCTACGAGCAGTACTTC. Protein: CASSSRSDSYEQYF.

This chain links TRBV11-2 with TRBJ2-1; D is unclear. V was pared by 1 base and J by 14 bases, with 15 bases between. Germline values: CDR1 SGHAT, CDR2 FQNNGV. The CDR3 is 13 amino acids. The CDR3 DNA is TGTGCCAGCAGCTTAGCCCTAAACGTCGGAGAGTTCTTC. This codes for CASSLALNVGEFF.

The CDR3 loop reads CASSYTVNTEAFF. The DNA of the CDR3 is TGCGCCAGCAGCTATACAGTGAACACTGAAGCTTTCTTT. The V and J genes are TRBV5-1 and TRBJ1-1; no clear D. This CDR3 has 13 residues. Trimming took 3 bases from V and 0 from J, leaving 6 bases between them. Germline lookup yields CDR1 SGHRS and CDR2 YFSETQ.

The J gene is TRBJ2-5, the V gene TRBV9; D not certain. Trimming shortened V by 4 bases and J by 0 bases, and 4 bases separated the two germline ends. Germline V gene sequence: CDR1 SGDLS, CDR2 YYNGEE. The CDR3 totals 12 residues. This CDR3 is CASSFDQETQYF. The CDR3 DNA follows: TGTGCCAGCAGCTTTGACCAAGAGACCCAGTACTTC.

This clone came up once. The sample contains more than one DNA sequence encoding this CDR3. The CDR3, as DNA: TGTGCCAGCAGTTTAGGGGGGGGATATAGCAATCAGCCCCAGCATTTT. Translating it yields CASSLGGGYSNQPQHF. The V gene is TRBV27, the J gene TRBJ1-5; possible D gene TRBD1, 5 bases. CDR3 length: 16 residues. With 2 bases removed from V and 0 bases from J, the gap between germline ends came to 11 bases. Germline V gene data show CDR1 as MNHEY and CDR2 as SMNVEV (reference sequence).

V and J are TRBV9 and TRBJ1-1, with D perhaps matching TRBD1 (5 bases). Germline assignment: CDR1 SGDLS and CDR2 YYNGEE. The CDR3 runs 14 residues. The V end was cut by 0 bases, the J end by 11 bases, with 17 bases between. In nucleotides, the CDR3 is TGTGCCAGCAGCGTAGGTACGGGGGGACCCCCGGCTTTCTTT. Amino acids: CASSVGTGGPPAFF.

The V call is TRBV7-9, the J call TRBJ2-7, with D tentatively TRBD2 (5 bases). There are 11 residues in the CDR3. Between the trimmed V and J ends, which lost 6 bases and 7 bases, there was a span of 10 bases. The germline V gene has CDR1 SEHNR and CDR2 FQNEAQ (reference sequence). The CDR3 here is CASSETGEQYF. The CDR3 DNA reads TGTGCCAGCAGTGAGACGGGGGAGCAGTACTTC.

The gene calls are TRBV5-1 and TRBJ2-7; 11 bases align to TRBD1. Looked up from germline, CDR1 is SGHRS and CDR2 is YFSETQ. The CDR3 contains 16 residues. The ends lost 0 bases at V and 4 bases at J; junction bases unmatched: 6. For the CDR3, the DNA is TGCGCCAGCAGCTTGGGTCCCGGGACAGGGGGGTACGAGCAGTACTTC. Its translation: CASSLGPGTGGYEQYF.